This passage covers 21 T cell receptor beta chains from one sample sequenced in a study of CD8 T cells in ankylosing spondylitis (dated by TCRdb to about 2017). Library construction relied on 5' RACE. Sequencing was carried out with an Illumina HiSeq 2500. The public reads were reprocessed in TCRdb via fastp at Q25 and MiXCR, keeping in-frame beta chains. A single entry per CDR3 protein holds the most common genes and DNA from its merged rows. This sample comprises some 140,000 distinct CDR3 sequences, 7% to 10% of them detected only once. The ten top clones hold roughly 8% of the sample. Sequences were obtained from synovial fluid, either unsorted or a sorted T cell fraction (not recorded which). These receptors were taken from a male donor with ankylosing spondylitis.

This clonotype appeared many times. For the CDR3, the DNA is TGTGCCAGCTCACCACAGCAGGGCCCTAACACCGGGGAGCTGTTTTTT. Protein sequence: CASSPQQGPNTGELFF. The gene calls are TRBV18 and TRBJ2-2; tentative D call: TRBD1 (5 bases). V lost 1 base and J lost 2, with 11 bases in between. The germline CDR1 and CDR2 sequences are KGHSH and LQKENI. The CDR3 sequence is 16 residues long.

This chain connects TRBV3-1 to TRBJ2-5, with TRBD1 identical over 11 bases. Per the germline V gene, CDR1 is LGHDT and CDR2 is YNNKEL (reference sequence). CDR3 size: 16 residues. J was trimmed by 3 bases and V by 4 bases; bases with no gene match: 7. The CDR3 sequence is CASSRWDRGKEETQYF. The CDR3 DNA is TGTGCCAGCAGCCGGTGGGACAGGGGGAAGGAAGAGACCCAGTACTTC.

The chain combines TRBV18 with TRBJ2-2, with D unresolved. The CDR3 contains 18 residues. Trimming removed 6 bases from V and 2 bases from J, with 22 bases in between. Germline CDR1 reads KGHSH; CDR2 reads LQKENI. The CDR3 loop is CASSPAKSGTKNTGELFF. The CDR3 DNA reads as TGTGCCAGCTCCCCGGCCAAATCCGGAACGAAAAACACCGGGGAGCTGTTTTTT. The full variable domain, rest sourced from reference TRBV18 and TRBJ2-2, is NAGVMQNPRHLVRRRGQEARLRCSPMKGHSHVYWYRQLPEEGLKFMVYLQKENIIDESGMPKERFSAEFPKEGPSILRIQQVVRGDSAAYFCASSPAKSGTKNTGELFFGEGSRLTVL.

This clonotype was counted ten times or more. J is TRBJ2-7 and V is TRBV4-1, with 9 bases aligning to TRBD2. Germline loops: CDR1 MGHRA, CDR2 YSYEKL. The CDR3 has 14 amino acids. The trim removed 4 bases at V and 1 base at J, leaving 2 bases unmatched. The CDR3 reads CASSLSGGSYEQYF. CDR3 nucleotides: TGCGCCAGCAGCCTTAGCGGGGGTTCCTACGAGCAGTACTTC.

The chain recombines TRBV29-1 with TRBJ2-3, with 7 bases matching TRBD1. The length of the CDR3 is 14 residues. Germline V gives CDR1 SQVTM, CDR2 ANQGSEA. V dropped 7 bases and J dropped 3; count of bases not matched to a gene: 10. Here the CDR3 reads CSERARGSTDTQYF. Here the CDR3 DNA reads TGCAGCGAAAGGGCCAGGGGGAGTACAGATACGCAGTATTTT.

This clonotype was recorded at least ten times. The chain combines TRBV4-2 with TRBJ2-3; TRBD2 matches at 10 bases. The CDR3 has 17 amino acids. V gave up 0 bases and J gave up 1 base; unmatched junction bases: 4. The germline V gene encodes CDR1 LGHNA and CDR2 YNFKEQ. CDR3 DNA sequence: TGTGCCAGCAGCCAAGAGTCTAGCGGGAGTCGCACAGATACGCAGTATTTT. Protein product: CASSQESSGSRTDTQYF.

The table lists this clonotype with a few counts. The chain is built from TRBV3-1 and TRBJ2-7, with D possibly matching TRBD1 (6 bases). V was shortened by 1 base and J by 3 bases, with 13 bases between the two germline ends. CDR3 length equals 15 residues. Per the germline V gene, CDR1 is LGHDT and CDR2 is YNNKEL (reference sequence). The CDR3, as DNA: TGTGCCAGCAGCCAAGCCAGGGGTGGCTTCTACGAGCAGTACTTC. Translated, it gives CASSQARGGFYEQYF.

This clonotype was found a few times. This chain joins TRBV6-2 or TRBV6-3 and TRBJ1-1; D is ambiguous. Germline CDR1 is MNHEY and CDR2 is SVGEGT. There are 16 residues in the CDR3. The V end lost 2 bases, the J end lost 1 base, and 14 bases lay between the germline ends. CDR3 DNA: TGTGCCAGCAGTTACAATCGGCAGAAACCGAACACTGAAGCTTTCTTT. It codes for CASSYNRQKPNTEAFF.

This clonotype was detected a few times. The chain links TRBV14 to TRBJ2-1; no definite D call. CDR1 and CDR2 from the germline V gene are SGHDN and FVKESK. V lost 1 base and J 9 bases, leaving 7 bases between the germline ends. The CDR3 covers 12 residues. CDR3 in amino acids: CASSQGFTEQFF. The CDR3 DNA is TGTGCCAGCAGCCAAGGGTTCACTGAGCAGTTCTTC.

The sample holds many counts of this clonotype. This chain connects TRBV12-3 or TRBV12-4 to TRBJ2-7, with 10 bases lining up with TRBD1. This CDR3 region has 15 residues. J lost 2 bases, V lost 5 bases, and 6 bases had no gene match. CDR3 region: CASSTTGTGAYEQYF. CDR3 sequence (DNA): TGTGCCAGCAGTACGACCGGGACAGGGGCCTACGAGCAGTACTTC.

This clonotype was seen repeatedly, ten times or more. The chain combines TRBV20-1 with TRBJ1-1, with D perhaps matching TRBD1 (6 bases). Germline V gene data show CDR1 as DFQATT and CDR2 as SNEGSKA (reference sequence). The CDR3 has 15 amino acids. V lost 2 bases to trimming and J lost 3 bases, with 16 bases between them. The CDR3 is CSARRGGGWDTEAFF. The CDR3 DNA is TGCAGTGCTAGAAGAGGGGGAGGCTGGGACACTGAAGCTTTCTTT.

This clonotype came up many times. CDR3 sequence: CASSQRKGYEQYF. As DNA, the CDR3 is TGTGCCAGCAGCCAAAGGAAGGGCTACGAGCAGTACTTC. V and J are TRBV14 and TRBJ2-7; D call uncertain. Germline lookup yields CDR1 SGHDN and CDR2 FVKESK. Trimming stripped 2 bases from V and 3 bases from J, with 8 bases between. This CDR3 contains 13 residues.

CDR3 DNA: TGCGCCAGCCGCAGGTGGGGACTAGGTACTAGCACAGATACGCAGTATTTT. It codes for CASRRWGLGTSTDTQYF. The gene calls are TRBV5-1 and TRBJ2-3, with TRBD2 matching over 8 bases. Germline-derived CDR1 and CDR2 are SGHRS and YFSETQ. This CDR3 has 17 amino acids. V trimming: 7 bases; J trimming: 0 bases; junction bases outside the gene matches: 13.

This chain joins TRBV28 and TRBJ1-5; D gene uncertain. This CDR3 is built from 11 residues. V lost 10 bases to trimming and J lost 2 bases, with 6 bases between them. CDR1 is MDHEN and CDR2 is SYDVKM in the germline V gene. CDR3 bases: TGTGCCACACCTGGCAATCAGCCCCAGCATTTT. This gives the protein CATPGNQPQHF.

This clonotype has at least ten counts. This chain uses TRBV18 with TRBJ1-2; D is uncertain. From germline, CDR1 is KGHSH and CDR2 LQKENI. CDR3 size: 15 residues. The V end lost 2 bases, the J end lost 3 bases, and 13 bases lay between the germline ends. The CDR3 coding sequence is TGTGCCAGCTCACCAGCTTCAAGGGCGGACTATGGCTACACCTTC. This translates into CASSPASRADYGYTF.

This clonotype was recorded a few times. The V call is TRBV29-1, the J call TRBJ1-1; D is perhaps TRBD1 (6 bases). Looked up from germline, CDR1 is SQVTM and CDR2 is ANQGSEA. V was cut by 7 bases and J by 1 base, with 13 bases left in between. The CDR3 consists of 13 residues. The CDR3 DNA is TGCAGCGGGCAAAGGACAGCGAACACTGAAGCTTTCTTT. Translated: CSGQRTANTEAFF.

This clonotype came up many times. DNA of the CDR3: TGCAGTGCTACCAGGGCGACCCCAAATTACAATGAGCAGTTCTTC. Protein product: CSATRATPNYNEQFF. The chain uses TRBV20-1 and TRBJ2-1; a possible D gene is TRBD1 (5 bases). The germline V gene has CDR1 DFQATT and CDR2 SNEGSKA (reference sequence). The CDR3 has 15 residues. The V end was cut by 4 bases, the J end by 4 bases, with 17 bases between.

This clonotype was picked up a small number of times. The chain carries TRBV7-8 and TRBJ1-3; D uncertain. Trimming cost V 1 base and J 0 bases, with 7 bases left between them. The CDR3 covers 15 residues. The V gene's germline CDR1 is SGHVS and CDR2 FQNEAQ. The chain's CDR3 is CASSLVLSSGNTIYF. CDR3 nucleotide sequence: TGTGCCAGCAGCTTAGTGCTGTCCTCTGGAAACACCATATATTTT.

The J gene is TRBJ2-5, the V gene TRBV6-5; TRBD1 agrees at 8 bases. The V and J ends lost 0 bases and 5 bases, in that order; junction bases with no gene match: 11. In germline, CDR1 is MNHEY, CDR2 SVGAGI. This CDR3 region has 17 residues. CDR3 sequence reads: CASSYSYGRGPLETQYF. CDR3 nucleotide sequence: TGTGCCAGCAGTTACTCGTATGGCAGGGGGCCCTTGGAGACCCAGTACTTC.

This clonotype was counted at least ten times. This chain links TRBV6-1 with TRBJ1-5; D possibly corresponds to TRBD1 (5 bases). The germline V and J ends were trimmed by 0 bases and 2 bases, with 17 bases remaining between them. Germline assignment: CDR1 MNHNS and CDR2 SASEGT. This CDR3 has 18 amino acids. The CDR3 DNA is TGTGCCAGCAGTGAAGCGCGGGGACGAACCCGGGGCAATCAGCCCCAGCATTTT. Translating it yields CASSEARGRTRGNQPQHF.

This clonotype has a count of ten or more. The chain has TRBV9 and TRBJ2-5; perhaps TRBD1 as D (5 bases). V lost 0 bases and J 3 bases, leaving 18 bases between the germline ends. The CDR3 contains 17 residues. The V gene's germline CDR1 is SGDLS and CDR2 YYNGEE. CDR3 nucleotides: TGTGCCAGCAGCGTAGCTAGGGCAGGGTCGGGTGAAGAGACCCAGTACTTC. Protein: CASSVARAGSGEETQYF. The full variable domain, its missing parts supplied by reference TRBV9 and TRBJ2-5, is DSGVTQTPKHLITATGQRVTLRCSPRSGDLSVYWYQQSLDQGLQFLIQYYNGEERAKGNILERFSAQQFPDLHSELNLSSLELGDSALYFCASSVARAGSGEETQYFGPGTRLLVL.